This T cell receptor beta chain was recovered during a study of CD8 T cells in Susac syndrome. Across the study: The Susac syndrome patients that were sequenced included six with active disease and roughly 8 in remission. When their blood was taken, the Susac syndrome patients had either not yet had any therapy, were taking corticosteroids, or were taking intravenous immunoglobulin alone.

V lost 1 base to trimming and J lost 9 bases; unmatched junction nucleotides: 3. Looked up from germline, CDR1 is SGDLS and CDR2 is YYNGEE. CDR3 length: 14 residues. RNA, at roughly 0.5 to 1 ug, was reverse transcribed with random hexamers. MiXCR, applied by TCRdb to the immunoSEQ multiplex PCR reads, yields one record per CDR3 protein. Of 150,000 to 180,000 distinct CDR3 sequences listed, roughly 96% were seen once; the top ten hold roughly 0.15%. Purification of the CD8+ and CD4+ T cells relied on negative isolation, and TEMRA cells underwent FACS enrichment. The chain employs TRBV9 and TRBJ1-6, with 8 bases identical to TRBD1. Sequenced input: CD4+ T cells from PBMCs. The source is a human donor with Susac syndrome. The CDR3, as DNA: TGTGCCAGCAGCGTACAGGGGGCTGGTTCACCCCTCCACTTT. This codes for CASSVQGAGSPLHF.